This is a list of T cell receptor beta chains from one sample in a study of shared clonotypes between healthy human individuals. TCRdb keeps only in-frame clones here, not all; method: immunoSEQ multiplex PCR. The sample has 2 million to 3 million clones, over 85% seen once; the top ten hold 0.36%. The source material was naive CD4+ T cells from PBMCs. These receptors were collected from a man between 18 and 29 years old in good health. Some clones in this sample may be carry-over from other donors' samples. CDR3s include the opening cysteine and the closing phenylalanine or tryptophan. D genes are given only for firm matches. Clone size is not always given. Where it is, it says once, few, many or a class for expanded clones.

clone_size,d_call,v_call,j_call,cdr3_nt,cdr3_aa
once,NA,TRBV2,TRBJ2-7,TGTGCCAGCAGTGAAGGGGCCTCCCGAACTTACGAGCAGTACTTC,CASSEGASRTYEQYF
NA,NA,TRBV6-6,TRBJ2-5,TGTGCCAGCCAAACCCGGGGGCAAGAGACCCAGTACTTC,CASQTRGQETQYF
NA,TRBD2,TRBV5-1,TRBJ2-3,TGCGCCAGCAGCTTGGCAGGGACTAGCGGCGCAGATACGCAGTATTTT,CASSLAGTSGADTQYF
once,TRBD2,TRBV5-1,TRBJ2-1,TGCGCCAGCAGCTTGGACCTACGGGCTAGCGGGTACAATGAGCAGTTCTTC,CASSLDLRASGYNEQFF
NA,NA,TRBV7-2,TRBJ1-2,TGTGCCAGCAGCACGGACGGTCTTCTACTTAACTATGGCTACACCTTC,CASSTDGLLLNYGYTF
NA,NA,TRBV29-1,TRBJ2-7,TGCAGCGTTGGGTGGTCCTACGAGCAGTACTTC,CSVGWSYEQYF
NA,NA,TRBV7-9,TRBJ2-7,TGTGCCAGCAGCCCCCTAGGGGGGTCCTACGAGCAGTACTTC,CASSPLGGSYEQYF
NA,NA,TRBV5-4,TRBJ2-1,TGTGCCAGCAGCTCCCCCAAGAGCTCCTACAATGAGCAGTTCTTC,CASSSPKSSYNEQFF
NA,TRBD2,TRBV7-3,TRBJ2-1,TGTGCCAGCAGCTCGGGGGGGCGACATTCCTACAATGAGCAGTTCTTC,CASSSGGRHSYNEQFF
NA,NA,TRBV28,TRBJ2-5,TGTGCCAGCAGTTCTCCAGGACAGCAAGAGACCCAGTACTTC,CASSSPGQQETQYF
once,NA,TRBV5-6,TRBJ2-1,TGTGCCAGCAGCGACGGGACTTGGAGCTCCTACAATGAGCAGTTCTTC,CASSDGTWSSYNEQFF
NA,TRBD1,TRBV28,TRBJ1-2,TGTGCCAGCAGTTTGGGACAGGGGAGGTGGGGCTACACCTTC,CASSLGQGRWGYTF
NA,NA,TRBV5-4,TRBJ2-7,TGTGCCAGCAGCACCCCCGGGACCCTATCTCACGAGCAGTACTTC,CASSTPGTLSHEQYF
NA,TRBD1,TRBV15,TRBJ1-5,TGTGCCACCAGCAGAGGGTTGGACAGGAATAGCAATCAGCCCCAGCATTTT,CATSRGLDRNSNQPQHF
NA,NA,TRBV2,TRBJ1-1,TGTGCCAGCAGTGTTTTAAGGTTGGGAAGCTCTGAAGCTTTCTTT,CASSVLRLGSSEAFF
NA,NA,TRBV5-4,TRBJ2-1,TGTGCCAGCAGCCACTACGAGGAGAATGAGCAGTTCTTC,CASSHYEENEQFF
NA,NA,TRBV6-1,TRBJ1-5,TGTGCCAGCATCCTTGGACAGATTTCCAATCAGCCCCAGCATTTT,CASILGQISNQPQHF
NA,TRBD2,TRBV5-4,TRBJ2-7,TGTGCCAGCAGTCCGGGGTCTAGCGGGGGAAAAGTCTACGAGCAGTACTTC,CASSPGSSGGKVYEQYF
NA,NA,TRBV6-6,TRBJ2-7,TGTGCCAGCAGTTACCAGGGGGGCACCTACGAGCAGTACTTC,CASSYQGGTYEQYF
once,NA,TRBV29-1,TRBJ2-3,TGCAGCGTCAGACAGGAAAGCACAGATACGCAGTATTTT,CSVRQESTDTQYF
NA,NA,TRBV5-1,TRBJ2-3,TGCGCCAGCAGCTGGGGTTCAGATACGCAGTATTTT,CASSWGSDTQYF
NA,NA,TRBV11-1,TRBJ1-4,TGTGCCAGCAGCTTAGCGACGATGGGGGCGACTAATGAAAAACTGTTTTTT,CASSLATMGATNEKLFF
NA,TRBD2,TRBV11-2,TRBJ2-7,TGTGCCAGCAGCTTAGATCTCCCCCCTTCCACTAGCGGGAAACACTACGAGCAGTACTTC,CASSLDLPPSTSGKHYEQYF
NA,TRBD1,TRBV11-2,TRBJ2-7,TGTGCCAGCAGCCTCCACTCTCAACAGGGGTTGGGCGAGCAGTACTTC,CASSLHSQQGLGEQYF
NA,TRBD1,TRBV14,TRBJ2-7,TGTGCCAGCAGCCAAGTCGGGCAGGGGGCAGACCAGTACTTC,CASSQVGQGADQYF
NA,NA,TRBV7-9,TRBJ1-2,TGTGCCAGCAGCCCGAGCCCACGTCAGGGCTACACCTTC,CASSPSPRQGYTF
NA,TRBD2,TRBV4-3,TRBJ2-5,TGCGCCAGCAGCCAAGAGGAGGCTAGCGGAGAGACCCAGTACTTC,CASSQEEASGETQYF
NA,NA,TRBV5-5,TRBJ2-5,TGTGCCAGCACCCCCCATCCAGGGGGAGGAAATCAGAAAGAGACCCAGTACTTC,CASTPHPGGGNQKETQYF
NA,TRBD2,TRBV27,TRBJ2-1,TGTGCCAGCAGAGGACTAGCGGGAGGTTGGGCTAATGAGCAGTTCTTC,CASRGLAGGWANEQFF
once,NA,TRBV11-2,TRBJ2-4,TGTGCCAGCAGCTCCGCACAAATCACCTTAGCCAAAAACATTCAGTACTTC,CASSSAQITLAKNIQYF
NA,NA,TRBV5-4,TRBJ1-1,TGTGCCAGCAGCTCTTCAGGCCCCCGCCCTTACTCGGGACCTTTCTTT,CASSSSGPRPYSGPFF